This T cell receptor (beta chain) was documented in a study of technical replicates of blood from a few donors. The germline V gene has CDR1 WSHSY and CDR2 SAAADI. The CDR3 runs to 16 residues. V was shortened by 9 bases and J by 1 base, with 22 bases between the two germline ends. Sequenced by immunoSEQ multiplex PCR; TCRdb stores in-frame clones only, minus some. The sample consists of 60,000 to 90,000 clones, 95% to 97% of them appearing once. Sequenced material: T cells isolated from PBMCs. The TCR was taken from a human donor in good health. The chain uses TRBV10-2 and TRBJ2-7; a possible D gene is TRBD2 (6 bases). CDR3 sequence reads: CASRTAEGVGSYEQYF. The CDR3 region has the DNA TGCGCCAGTCGGACCGCGGAGGGTGTGGGATCCTACGAGCAGTACTTC.